The present entry profiles one TCR beta chain with its context. The sample comes from a study of technical replicates of blood from a handful of donors. Germline V gives CDR1 SGHRS, CDR2 YFSETQ. The CDR3 sequence is 16 residues long. V shed 0 bases, J shed 7 bases, and the junction held 5 bases outside the gene matches. The protocol was immunoSEQ multiplex PCR, while the TCRdb copy is restricted to in-frame clones and leaves out a portion. The profile shows more than 90,000 clones, 95% of them singletons. This TCR was sampled from a human donor in good health. The chain couples TRBV5-1 to TRBJ2-3; 13 nucleotides align to TRBD2. What was sequenced was T cells isolated from PBMCs. The CDR3 region has the DNA TGCGCCAGCAGCTTGGCGGGACTAGCGGGACAGTATACGCAGTATTTT. Translated, it gives CASSLAGLAGQYTQYF.